A single sample gave rise to the 5 T cell receptor beta chains below, sequenced in a study of blood T cell repertoires in COVID-19 (dated by TCRdb to 2018 to 2021). The library was made by the immunoSEQ multiplex PCR assay. Imported from immuneACCESS, the table was reduced by TCRdb to in-frame sequences with V and J called. These copies leave out some clones; in studies compared against another copy, an unresolved V gene accounts for under half, and the cause of the remainder is not known. A total of about 160,000 clones appear in this sample, about 88% of them only once. The biggest ten clones account for roughly 7% of the sample. The sequenced material came from PBMCs or T cells enriched from blood (not recorded which). These receptors all come from a woman aged 45-60 years who had recovered from COVID-19.

The chain combines TRBV9 with TRBJ2-5; 8 bases line up with TRBD2. CDR1 and CDR2 from the germline V gene are SGDLS and YYNGEE. This CDR3 region has 15 residues. Losses at the gene ends were 4 bases for V and 4 bases for J; bases not matched to a gene: 9. CDR3 nucleotide sequence: TGTGCCAGCAGCATCTTGAGCGGGAGTCGAGAGACCCAGTACTTC. Amino acids: CASSILSGSRETQYF.

In its sample, this clone was seen once. This chain connects TRBV4-3 to TRBJ1-2, with D uncertain. CDR3 length: 15 amino acids. CDR1 is LGHNA, CDR2 YSLEER, per germline. V lost 1 base and J 8 bases, leaving 17 bases between the germline ends. CDR3 sequence reads: CASSQVPTLNSGYTF. CDR3 coding DNA: TGCGCCAGCAGCCAAGTACCTACCCTTAACTCGGGCTACACCTTC.

The chain uses TRBV27 and TRBJ2-3; weak D call: TRBD1 (6 bases). V was clipped by 3 bases and J by 7 bases, with 14 bases between them. The CDR3 is 14 amino acids. Germline V gene data show CDR1 as MNHEY and CDR2 as SMNVEV (reference sequence). The CDR3 nucleotides are TGTGCCAGCAGTTTGACCTGGGACACCAATACGCAGTATTTT. Translated: CASSLTWDTNTQYF.

This clone was seen only once. This chain uses TRBV6-5 with TRBJ2-1, with 14 bases aligning to TRBD2. The ends lost 8 bases at V and 9 bases at J; junction bases unmatched: 6. The CDR3 sequence is 14 residues long. CDR1 and CDR2 (germline): MNHEY, SVGAGI. The CDR3 loop is CASQTGTSGSEQFF. The CDR3 DNA sequence: TGTGCCAGCCAAACCGGGACTAGCGGGAGTGAGCAGTTCTTC.

The chain has TRBV4-2 and TRBJ2-2; the match to TRBD2 covers 15 bases. After removal of 4 bases from V and 3 bases from J, the junction contained 15 bases not matched to a gene. The germline V gene has CDR1 LGHNA and CDR2 YNFKEQ. The length of the CDR3 is 21 residues. CDR3 loop: CASSRPTPGLAGGTDTGELFF. The CDR3 coding sequence is TGTGCCAGCAGCCGGCCGACCCCGGGACTAGCGGGAGGAACGGACACCGGGGAGCTGTTTTTT.